This TCR beta chain stems from a study of CD8+ T cells in alopecia areata. About the study: The study gave treated patients oral tofacitinib at 5 to 10 mg twice daily.

Stated treatment: oral pan-JAK inhibitor, 5-10 mg twice daily. The germline gives CDR1 GTSNPN, CDR2 SVGIG (reference sequence). This CDR3 comprises 13 residues. Trimming removed 2 bases at V and 0 bases at J, with 7 bases between. In regard to this clone: The same CDR3 arises from other DNA sequences in this sample as well.

TCR sequencing used cDNA made by reverse transcription of extracted RNA. The protocol was immunoSEQ multiplex PCR, while the TCRdb copy is restricted to in-frame clones and leaves out a portion. The top ten hold around 1.8% of the sample, which has hundreds of thousands of clones, 58% seen once. This specimen was CD4+ T cells sorted from blood, taken at week 24, from a patient treated with tofacitinib. This clonotype originated in a human donor with alopecia areata. The chain recombines TRBV30 with TRBJ1-1; D not resolved. CDR3 sequence reads: CAWSLRMNTEAFF. The CDR3 nucleotides are TGTGCCTGGAGTCTTAGGATGAACACTGAAGCTTTCTTT.